This TCR beta chain derives from a study of neurological immune-mediated disorders. The CDR3 sequence is 16 residues long. The V gene's germline CDR1 is MDHEN and CDR2 SYDVKM. V was pared by 3 bases and J by 0 bases, with 8 bases of the junction left unmatched. Each CDR3 protein is one row after TCRdb ran MiXCR on the 5' RACE reads. The sample includes about 30,000 distinct CDR3 sequences, around 6% of them seen just once. The chain couples TRBV28 to TRBJ2-7; 7 bases line up with TRBD2. The sequence was collected from a woman aged 45-59 years in good health. Sequenced material: CD4+ T cells from blood. CDR3 residues: CASSFHLAELSYEQYF. The DNA of the CDR3 is TGTGCCAGCAGTTTCCACCTAGCGGAACTCTCCTACGAGCAGTACTTC.